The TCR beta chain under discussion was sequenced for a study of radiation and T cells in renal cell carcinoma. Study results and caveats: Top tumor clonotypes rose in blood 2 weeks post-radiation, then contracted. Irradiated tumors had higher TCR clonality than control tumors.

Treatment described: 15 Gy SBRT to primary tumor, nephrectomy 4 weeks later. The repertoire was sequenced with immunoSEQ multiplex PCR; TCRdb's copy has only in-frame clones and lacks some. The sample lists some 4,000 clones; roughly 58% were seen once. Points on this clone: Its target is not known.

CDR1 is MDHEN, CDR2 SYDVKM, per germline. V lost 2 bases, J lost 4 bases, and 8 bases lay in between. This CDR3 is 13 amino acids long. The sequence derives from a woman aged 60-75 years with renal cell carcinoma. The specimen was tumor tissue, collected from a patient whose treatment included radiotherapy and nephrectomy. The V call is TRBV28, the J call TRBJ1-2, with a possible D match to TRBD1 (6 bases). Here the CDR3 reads CASSLTGIYGYTF. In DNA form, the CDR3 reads TGTGCCAGCAGTTTAACAGGGATCTATGGCTACACCTTC.